This TCR beta chain was documented in a study of naive and memory T cell subsets. Cells stained for CD3, CD4, CD8, CD45RA, CD27 and viability were sorted into four CD45RA/CD27 subsets. Both TRBC1 and TRBC2 were covered by a beta constant-region primer of two equimolar oligonucleotides. Each CDR3 protein is one row after TCRdb ran MiXCR on the UMI-ligation and nested PCR reads. The sample yields 130,000 to 150,000 distinct CDR3 sequences, more than 15% seen once. Trimming shortened V by 5 bases and J by 6 bases, and 11 bases separated the two germline ends. The germline V gene encodes CDR1 DFQATT and CDR2 SNEGSKA (reference sequence). The CDR3 has 11 amino acids.

V gene TRBV20-1 combines with J gene TRBJ2-7; D remains ambiguous. The sequenced material came from naive CD4+ T cells from blood. This TCR was sampled from a human donor in good health. The DNA for the CDR3 is TGCAGTGCTCGACCAACCTCCGAGCAGTACTTC. This encodes CSARPTSEQYF.